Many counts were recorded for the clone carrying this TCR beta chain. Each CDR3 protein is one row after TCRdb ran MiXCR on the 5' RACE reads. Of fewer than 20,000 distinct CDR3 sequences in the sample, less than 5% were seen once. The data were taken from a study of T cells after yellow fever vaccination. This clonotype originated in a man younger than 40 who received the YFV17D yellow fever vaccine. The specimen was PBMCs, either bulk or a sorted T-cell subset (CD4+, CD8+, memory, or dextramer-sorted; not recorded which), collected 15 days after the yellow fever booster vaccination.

Written as DNA, the CDR3 is TGTGCCAGCTCACTCAGTGGGGACCTGAACACTGAAGCTTTCTTT. This translates into CASSLSGDLNTEAFF. V and J are TRBV18 and TRBJ1-1; maybe TRBD1 (5 bases). V lost 4 bases and J lost 0, with 12 bases in between. This CDR3 region has 15 residues. From germline, CDR1 is KGHSH and CDR2 LQKENI.